The 29 T cell receptor beta chains below all came from one sample that was sequenced in a study of shared clonotypes between healthy human individuals. Generated by immunoSEQ multiplex PCR, the TCRdb table keeps only in-frame clones and is missing some. This sample has about 1.1 million clones; roughly 77% occur once, and the top ten carry roughly 0.82%. The specimen was memory CD4+ T cells from PBMCs. Subset defined: CD45RA-negative fraction. Receptors were obtained from a young man in good health. Some clones in this sample may be carry-over from other donors' samples.

The gene calls are TRBV7-3 and TRBJ1-1; a weak D match, TRBD1 (5 bases). The CDR3 length is 15 residues. Germline V gene sequence: CDR1 SGHTA, CDR2 FQGTGA. V was shortened by 0 bases and J by 1 base, with 9 bases between the two germline ends. The CDR3 region is CASSLTPGENTEAFF. CDR3 DNA sequence: TGTGCCAGCAGCTTAACACCGGGGGAGAACACTGAAGCTTTCTTT. Variable domain in full (rest from reference TRBV7-3 and TRBJ1-1): GAGVSQTPSNKVTEKGKYVELRCDPISGHTALYWYRQSLGQGPEFLIYFQGTGAADDSGLPNDRFFAVRPEGSVSTLKIQRTERGDSAVYLCASSLTPGENTEAFFGQGTRLTVV.

The chain couples TRBV28 to TRBJ2-2, with D uncertain. The CDR3 has 13 residues. From germline, CDR1 is MDHEN and CDR2 SYDVKM. V was shortened by 5 bases and J by 4 bases, with 8 bases between the two germline ends. The CDR3 here is CASSQTATGELFF. In DNA form, the CDR3 reads TGTGCCAGCAGTCAGACGGCCACCGGGGAGCTGTTTTTT.

This rearrangement joins TRBV6-1 to TRBJ2-2; 9 bases match TRBD1. CDR1 is MNHNS and CDR2 is SASEGT in the germline V gene. The J segment lost 5 bases and the V segment lost 6 bases, leaving 7 bases of the junction unmatched. CDR3 length: 15 amino acids. CDR3 amino acids: CASRRTGVVTGELFF. The CDR3 bases are TGTGCCAGCAGAAGGACAGGGGTGGTAACCGGGGAGCTGTTTTTT.

The V and J genes are TRBV19 and TRBJ1-5; 12 bases line up with TRBD1. This CDR3 comprises 14 residues. V was clipped by 9 bases and J by 4 bases; unmatched bases: 4. Germline V gene data show CDR1 as LNHDA and CDR2 as SQIVND (reference sequence). CDR3 protein: CARRDRGLNQPQHF. For the CDR3, the DNA is TGTGCCAGACGGGACAGGGGGCTTAATCAGCCCCAGCATTTT.

The chain combines TRBV12-2 with TRBJ2-7; the table calls TRBD2, which could not be checked here. TRBV12-2 is shown as a pseudogene. The CDR3 is 15 amino acids. The CDR3 sequence: CASRLVLLEFREQYF. The CDR3 nucleotides are TGTGCAAGTCGCTTAGTCCTACTAGAATTTCGCGAGCAGTACTTC.

Only a few counts were recorded for this clone. This chain links TRBV11-2 with TRBJ2-4; D unresolved. V gave up 0 bases and J gave up 8 bases, with 5 bases separating them. The CDR3 runs 12 residues. Germline loops: CDR1 SGHAT, CDR2 FQNNGV. The CDR3 coding sequence is TGTGCCAGCAGCTTAGAGATAGACATTCAGTACTTC. Translation: CASSLEIDIQYF.

This clone has just a few counts. This sequence joins TRBV11-3 and TRBJ2-5; 7 bases agree with TRBD1. Germline CDR1 is SGHNT and CDR2 is YENEEA. J gave up 5 bases and V 0 bases, and 6 bases lay outside the gene matches. CDR3 length equals 15 residues. The CDR3 is CASSLEGQPGETQYF. The CDR3 DNA is TGTGCCAGCAGCTTAGAGGGACAGCCTGGGGAGACCCAGTACTTC.

J is TRBJ2-3 and V is TRBV11-3, with no clear D. Germline V gene sequence: CDR1 SGHNT, CDR2 YENEEA. This CDR3 has 14 amino acids. The V gene lost 1 base and the J gene lost 0 bases, with 5 bases spanning the gap. CDR3 in amino acids: CASSLGYSTDTQYF. In DNA form, the CDR3 reads TGTGCCAGCAGCTTAGGATACAGCACAGATACGCAGTATTTT.

V usage is TRBV5-1 and J usage is TRBJ2-7, with unresolved D. V gave up 1 base and J gave up 0 bases, with 14 bases separating them. The germline V gene encodes CDR1 SGHRS and CDR2 YFSETQ. CDR3 length: 16 residues. DNA of the CDR3: TGCGCCAGCAGCTTGATACCATTGTCAGGCTCCTACGAGCAGTACTTC. Residues: CASSLIPLSGSYEQYF.

The rearrangement joins TRBV10-3 to TRBJ1-1; D call uncertain. The CDR3 is 13 amino acids. Per the germline V gene, CDR1 is ENHRY and CDR2 is SYGVKD. The germline V and J ends were trimmed by 4 bases and 1 base, with 7 bases remaining between them. CDR3: CAISGPANTEAFF. The CDR3 bases are TGTGCCATCAGTGGCCCCGCGAACACTGAAGCTTTCTTT.

The genes are TRBV5-1 and TRBJ2-2; TRBD2 might be the D (6 bases). The CDR3 is 16 amino acids. Germline V gives CDR1 SGHRS, CDR2 YFSETQ. V lost 3 bases, J lost 0 bases, and 12 bases lay in between. CDR3 protein: CASSSISGTNTGELFF. In DNA, the CDR3 is TGCGCCAGCAGCTCCATTAGCGGTACGAACACCGGGGAGCTGTTTTTT.

This chain links TRBV2 with TRBJ1-4, with TRBD1 matching over 7 bases. Germline loops: CDR1 SNHLY, CDR2 FYNNEI. This CDR3 contains 15 residues. J lost 4 bases, V lost 6 bases, and 8 bases had no gene match. CDR3 residues: CASSSNRGINEKLFF. CDR3 coding DNA: TGTGCCAGCAGCTCCAACAGGGGAATTAATGAAAAACTGTTTTTT.

Only one count was recorded for this clone. The chain recombines TRBV6-1 with TRBJ2-7; the match to TRBD2 covers 7 bases. This CDR3 comprises 15 residues. CDR1 is MNHNS, CDR2 SASEGT, per germline. Trimming took 9 bases from V and 7 from J; bases not matched to a gene: 18. The CDR3 bases are TGTGCCAGTAGAAATTCCGGGACTACGCAGAGGGAGCAGTACTTC. This translates into CASRNSGTTQREQYF.

This clone was detected once. The chain carries TRBV5-1 and TRBJ2-5, with 7 bases lining up with TRBD1. The CDR3 has 14 amino acids. Trimming took 4 bases from V and 2 from J; bases not matched to a gene: 5. CDR1 and CDR2 from the germline V gene are SGHRS and YFSETQ. The CDR3 nucleotides read TGCGCCAGCAGCCTCCCGGGACAGCAAGAGACCCAGTACTTC. It is translated as CASSLPGQQETQYF. Based on the CDR3 plus reference TRBV5-1 and TRBJ2-5, the full variable domain is KAGVTQTPRYLIKTRGQQVTLSCSPISGHRSVSWYQQTPGQGLQFLFEYFSETQRNKGNFPGRFSGRQFSNSRSEMNVSTLELGDSALYLCASSLPGQQETQYFGPGTRLLVL.

In the case of this clone: Other DNA sequences in this specimen translate into the identical CDR3. This rearrangement joins TRBV28 to TRBJ2-7; the D gene could be TRBD1 or TRBD2 (6 bases each). This CDR3 spans 15 amino acids. Trimming took 5 bases from V and 0 from J, leaving 14 bases between them. Germline lookup yields CDR1 MDHEN and CDR2 SYDVKM. CDR3 protein: CASSPGGGSSYEQYF. Written as DNA, the CDR3 is TGTGCCAGCAGTCCCGGAGGGGGAAGCTCCTACGAGCAGTACTTC.

The chain combines TRBV5-1 with TRBJ1-3; D not resolved. CDR3 length equals 16 residues. Per germline, CDR1 SGHRS and CDR2 YFSETQ. The V end lost 1 base, the J end lost 0 bases, and 11 bases lay between the germline ends. This CDR3 reads CASSLLGSFSGNTIYF. The CDR3 DNA reads as TGCGCCAGCAGCTTGCTGGGCAGTTTCTCTGGAAACACCATATATTTT.

This clone was counted a single time. CDR3 sequence (DNA): TGCGCCAGCAGCTTAGACTCAGGAAATCGGGCCGAGCAGTACTTC. Its protein is CASSLDSGNRAEQYF. This chain joins TRBV5-1 and TRBJ2-7; unclear D gene. The germline gives CDR1 SGHRS, CDR2 YFSETQ. With 2 bases removed from V and 6 bases from J, the gap between germline ends came to 18 bases. The CDR3 runs 15 residues.

The rearrangement uses TRBV2 and TRBJ2-7; TRBD2 matches 9 bases. The V and J ends lost 8 bases and 7 bases, in that order; junction bases with no gene match: 18. Germline V gene data show CDR1 as SNHLY and CDR2 as FYNNEI. The CDR3 runs to 16 residues. The CDR3 DNA sequence: TGTGCCAGCTCGGAAGTTAGCGGGAGTGTTCCGGGGGAGCAGTACTTC. This gives the protein CASSEVSGSVPGEQYF.

The V call is TRBV7-2, the J call TRBJ2-3, with 9 nucleotides matching TRBD2. Germline V gene data show CDR1 as SGHTA and CDR2 as FQGNSA. Trimming took 1 base from V and 0 from J; bases not matched to a gene: 5. There are 17 residues in the CDR3. CDR3 bases: TGTGCCAGCAGCTTAGGGCCCCTAGCGGGAAGCACAGATACGCAGTATTTT. Translated, it gives CASSLGPLAGSTDTQYF.

V is TRBV5-1 and J is TRBJ1-1; the D is unclear. Germline CDR1 reads SGHRS; CDR2 reads YFSETQ. Between the trimmed V and J ends, which lost 2 bases and 0 bases, there was a span of 8 bases. CDR3 length: 14 amino acids. This CDR3 is CASSFSRMNTEAFF. In DNA form, the CDR3 reads TGCGCCAGCAGCTTCTCCAGGATGAACACTGAAGCTTTCTTT. Full variable domain (outside the CDR3, taken from reference TRBV5-1 and TRBJ1-1): KAGVTQTPRYLIKTRGQQVTLSCSPISGHRSVSWYQQTPGQGLQFLFEYFSETQRNKGNFPGRFSGRQFSNSRSEMNVSTLELGDSALYLCASSFSRMNTEAFFGQGTRLTVV.

The V gene is TRBV9, the J gene TRBJ1-6; D gene unclear. This CDR3 is built from 14 residues. Trimming took 1 base from V and 7 from J, leaving 9 bases between them. Looked up from germline, CDR1 is SGDLS and CDR2 is YYNGEE. As DNA, the CDR3 is TGTGCCAGCAGCGTACGGCAGGACAATTCACCCCTCCACTTT. Protein sequence: CASSVRQDNSPLHF.

This chain joins TRBV28 and TRBJ2-7, with 7 bases matching TRBD2. The CDR3 is 15 amino acids. CDR1 MDHEN and CDR2 SYDVKM come from the germline V gene. Trimming cost V 6 bases and J 2 bases; bases outside gene matches: 10. CDR3 loop: CASRLAGLRAYEQYF. CDR3 DNA sequence: TGTGCCAGCAGATTAGCGGGCCTAAGGGCCTACGAGCAGTACTTC.

The genes are TRBV5-4 and TRBJ2-7; D perhaps matches TRBD2 (5 bases). Looked up from germline, CDR1 is SGHNT and CDR2 is YYREEE (reference sequence). The CDR3 has 15 residues. V was shortened by 4 bases and J by 5 bases, with 19 bases between the two germline ends. The CDR3 here is CASSPRREKPHEQYF. DNA for the CDR3: TGTGCCAGCAGCCCCCGCCGGGAAAAACCCCACGAGCAGTACTTC.

This clone appeared a few times. The chain carries TRBV5-1 and TRBJ2-1; 10 bases match TRBD2. V lost 4 bases to trimming and J lost 0 bases; unmatched junction nucleotides: 7. CDR1 SGHRS and CDR2 YFSETQ come from the germline V gene. The CDR3 has 17 amino acids. CDR3 region: CASSREASGSSYNEQFF. The CDR3 coding sequence is TGCGCCAGCAGCCGGGAGGCTAGCGGGAGCTCCTACAATGAGCAGTTCTTC.

This chain links TRBV27 with TRBJ2-3, with D maybe TRBD2 (6 bases). V was shortened by 4 bases and J by 3 bases, with 14 bases between the two germline ends. CDR1 and CDR2 from the germline V gene are MNHEY and SMNVEV (reference sequence). The CDR3 is made up of 15 amino acids. For the CDR3, the DNA is TGTGCCAGCAGTTCCCGCGGGGAATATACAGATACGCAGTATTTT. This translates into CASSSRGEYTDTQYF.

The CDR3 loop reads CASSGTERRGEQYF. In DNA, the CDR3 is TGTGCCAGCAGTGGTACGGAACGAAGGGGGGAGCAGTACTTC. The rearrangement links TRBV2 to TRBJ2-7, with D perhaps matching TRBD1 (6 bases). The germline V and J ends were trimmed by 4 bases and 7 bases, with 17 bases remaining between them. The CDR3 has 14 residues. CDR1 and CDR2 (germline): SNHLY, FYNNEI.

This clone has ten or more counts. The chain has TRBV4-2 and TRBJ2-2; 9 bases map to TRBD2. CDR3 length: 15 residues. Germline loops: CDR1 LGHNA, CDR2 YNFKEQ. V dropped 0 bases and J dropped 6; count of bases not matched to a gene: 2. CDR3 in amino acids: CASSQEIAGAGELFF. CDR3 nucleotides: TGTGCCAGCAGCCAAGAGATAGCGGGGGCCGGGGAGCTGTTTTTT.

This clone has a handful of counts. This chain joins TRBV5-1 and TRBJ2-2; 10 bases fit TRBD1. After removal of 5 bases from V and 7 bases from J, the junction contained 11 bases not matched to a gene. Germline V lookup: CDR1 SGHRS, CDR2 YFSETQ. This CDR3 has 16 residues. This chain's CDR3 is CASSPTGTGALGELFF. CDR3 bases: TGCGCCAGCAGTCCGACCGGGACAGGGGCCCTCGGGGAGCTGTTTTTT. The full variable domain, with the rest looked up from reference TRBV5-1 and TRBJ2-2, is KAGVTQTPRYLIKTRGQQVTLSCSPISGHRSVSWYQQTPGQGLQFLFEYFSETQRNKGNFPGRFSGRQFSNSRSEMNVSTLELGDSALYLCASSPTGTGALGELFFGEGSRLTVL.

The rearrangement uses TRBV29-1 and TRBJ2-1, with D possibly being TRBD2 (5 bases). Deletions cut 7 bases from V and 1 base from J, with 11 bases between. The CDR3 loop spans 13 amino acids. Germline loops: CDR1 SQVTM, CDR2 ANQGSEA. CDR3 sequence (DNA): TGCAGCGCCCTTCGCGGGTCCTACAATGAGCAGTTCTTC. Amino acid sequence: CSALRGSYNEQFF.